The clone carrying this T cell receptor (beta chain) was seen a handful of times. Its specificity is not known. This entry belongs to a study of blood T cells in healthy people across ages. From germline, CDR1 is MNHNY and CDR2 SVGAGI (reference sequence). This CDR3 comprises 14 residues. Trimming shortened V by 8 bases and J by 0 bases, and 11 bases separated the two germline ends. A J-beta primer mix and a sample-barcoded 5' primer were used in a second PCR of roughly 6 to 11 cycles. TCRdb independently ran MiXCR on the 5' RACE reads; one entry per CDR3 protein. The repertoire holds 950,000 to 1,200,000 distinct CDR3 sequences, with 35% to 45% as singletons. Overall study findings and caveats: Naive CD4+ cells and diversity were both higher in long-lived donors than in aged donors.

The gene calls are TRBV6-6 and TRBJ1-5; D gene ambiguous. This sequence was found in a man younger than 35 in good health. The sample was blood. In nucleotides, the CDR3 is TGTGCCAGCTCCGTGGGTCCTAGCAATCAGCCCCAGCATTTT. Translation gives CASSVGPSNQPQHF.